Presented here are 24 T cell receptor beta chains from one specimen sequenced in a study of shared clonotypes between healthy human individuals. Data came from immunoSEQ multiplex PCR; TCRdb stores just in-frame clones and leaves some out. This table has roughly 1,100,000 clones, about 77% appearing once. The sample consisted of memory CD4+ T cells sorted from blood. Sample subset: CD45RA-negative fraction. These receptors were collected from a man between 18 and 35 years old in good health.

The rearrangement joins TRBV12-5 to TRBJ2-1; either TRBD1 or TRBD2 may supply D (5 bases each). Germline V lookup: CDR1 LGHNT, CDR2 FRNRAP. V shed 2 bases and J shed 8 bases, with 13 bases lying between them. The CDR3 totals 14 residues. The CDR3 nucleotides are TGTGCTAGTGGTTTGAGTGGGACCAGGTATGAGCAGTTCTTC. Translated, it gives CASGLSGTRYEQFF.

This clone was seen a single time. The chain links TRBV5-1 to TRBJ2-6; D gene unclear. Germline CDR1 is SGHRS and CDR2 is YFSETQ. CDR3 length: 16 amino acids. V was cut by 0 bases and J by 0 bases, with 7 bases left in between. The CDR3 spells CASSLDQNSGANVLTF. The CDR3 DNA reads as TGCGCCAGCAGCTTGGACCAGAACTCTGGGGCCAACGTCCTGACTTTC.

The rearrangement uses TRBV4-3 and TRBJ1-2, with 10 nucleotides matching TRBD1. The CDR3 sequence is 17 residues long. J lost 4 bases, V lost 0 bases, and 8 bases had no gene match. Germline V gives CDR1 LGHNA, CDR2 YSLEER. The CDR3 protein is CASSQEGTGAGGYGYTF. CDR3 nucleotides: TGCGCCAGCAGCCAAGAAGGGACAGGGGCTGGCGGCTATGGCTACACCTTC.

The rearrangement uses TRBV7-2 and TRBJ2-7; D not certain. The CDR3 loop spans 13 amino acids. The V gene lost 0 bases and the J gene lost 2 bases, with 5 bases spanning the gap. Germline CDR1 SGHTA, CDR2 FQGNSA. In DNA, the CDR3 is TGTGCCAGCAGCTTAGCCAGAACCTACGAGCAGTACTTC. Its translation is CASSLARTYEQYF.

This chain joins TRBV5-1 and TRBJ2-6; perhaps D is TRBD1 or TRBD2 (5 bases each). The germline V gene encodes CDR1 SGHRS and CDR2 YFSETQ. The V gene lost 3 bases and the J gene lost 2 bases, with 15 bases spanning the gap. The CDR3 extends over 17 amino acids. CDR3: CASSSPPGQTGANVLTF. The CDR3 region has the DNA TGCGCCAGCAGCTCCCCCCCGGGGCAGACTGGGGCCAACGTCCTGACTTTC.

This rearrangement joins TRBV6-1 to TRBJ1-3; 10 bases agree with TRBD1. Germline trimming cut 5 bases from V and 4 bases from J; bases unmatched to any gene: 5. Germline assignment: CDR1 MNHNS and CDR2 SASEGT. The CDR3 length is 15 residues. The CDR3 loop reads CASSSRTGGGNTIYF. DNA of the CDR3: TGTGCCAGCAGTTCCCGGACAGGGGGAGGAAACACCATATATTTT.

This clone was detected only a few times. The chain has TRBV18 and TRBJ1-5; TRBD1 might be the D (5 bases). The CDR3 totals 15 residues. Trimming left V 3 bases short and J 6 bases short, with 15 bases between. The V gene's germline CDR1 is KGHSH and CDR2 LQKENI. The CDR3: CASSPDQRGGQPQHF. The CDR3 bases are TGTGCCAGCTCACCGGATCAAAGGGGCGGTCAGCCCCAGCATTTT.

This chain joins TRBV2 and TRBJ1-5, with 8 bases lining up with TRBD1. Germline lookup yields CDR1 SNHLY and CDR2 FYNNEI. The CDR3 sequence is 15 residues long. V gave up 4 bases and J gave up 3 bases; unmatched junction bases: 5. CDR3 DNA: TGTGCCAGCAGTGTTGAGACAGGGGCCAATCAGCCCCAGCATTTT. Its translation is CASSVETGANQPQHF.

A word on this clone: This specimen includes other DNA sequences encoding the same CDR3. Here the CDR3 DNA reads TGTGCCAGCTTAGACCGTATGAACACTGAAGCTTTCTTT. Amino acid sequence: CASLDRMNTEAFF. The gene calls are TRBV19 and TRBJ1-1; D is unresolved. The germline V gene has CDR1 LNHDA and CDR2 SQIVND (reference sequence). There are 13 residues in the CDR3. V gave up 9 bases and J gave up 0 bases, with 11 bases separating them.

In this sample, this clone turned up a few times. V and J are TRBV9 and TRBJ2-3; the match to TRBD1 covers 8 bases. The V gene end was trimmed by 0 bases and the J gene end by 1 base; junction bases not matched to a gene: 4. The CDR3 contains 16 residues. Germline CDR1 SGDLS, CDR2 YYNGEE. This CDR3 is CASSVGGQARTDTQYF. DNA for the CDR3: TGTGCCAGCAGCGTAGGGGGACAGGCGCGCACAGATACGCAGTATTTT.

The chain has TRBV6-1 and TRBJ2-3; the D gene could be TRBD1 or TRBD2 (5 bases each). V lost 4 bases and J 2 bases, leaving 13 bases between the germline ends. This CDR3 comprises 15 residues. Germline CDR1 reads MNHNS; CDR2 reads SASEGT. The CDR3: CASSGWGILTDTQYF. The CDR3 nucleotides read TGTGCCAGCAGTGGGTGGGGGATCCTCACAGATACGCAGTATTTT.

V and J are TRBV6-1 and TRBJ2-5, with 8 bases aligning to TRBD1. V dropped 4 bases and J dropped 6; count of bases not matched to a gene: 13. Germline CDR1 is MNHNS and CDR2 is SASEGT. This CDR3 comprises 16 residues. The CDR3 region is CASSGVTRGQFQTQYF. The CDR3 nucleotides are TGTGCCAGCAGTGGGGTCACCAGGGGGCAATTTCAGACCCAGTACTTC.

This clone was detected a few times. The rearrangement uses TRBV18 and TRBJ1-1, with a weak D call TRBD1 (6 bases). Per germline, CDR1 KGHSH and CDR2 LQKENI. V dropped 3 bases and J dropped 0 bases, with 11 bases sitting between them. The CDR3 has 15 residues. Written as DNA, the CDR3 is TGTGCCAGCTCACCCCCAGGGACATTGAACACTGAAGCTTTCTTT. It specifies CASSPPGTLNTEAFF.

The chain combines TRBV10-3 with TRBJ1-1, with D unclear. The CDR3 spans 13 residues. Deletions cut 6 bases from V and 0 bases from J, with 8 bases between. The germline CDR1 and CDR2 sequences are ENHRY and SYGVKD. This chain's CDR3 is CAIRDYMNTEAFF. DNA of the CDR3: TGTGCCATCAGGGATTATATGAACACTGAAGCTTTCTTT.

CDR3 amino acids: CASRPRDRAYGYTF. The CDR3 region has the DNA TGTGCCAGTAGACCCCGGGACAGGGCCTATGGCTACACCTTC. The chain is built from TRBV19 and TRBJ1-2; 9 bases are a match to TRBD1. CDR3 length equals 14 residues. Unmatched junction bases numbered 6, after V lost 6 bases and J lost 4 bases. Germline CDR1 LNHDA, CDR2 SQIVND (reference sequence).

The rearrangement links TRBV18 to TRBJ2-1, with D possibly matching TRBD1 (6 bases). The CDR3 runs 14 residues. Germline CDR1 KGHSH, CDR2 LQKENI. Deletions cut 3 bases from V and 7 bases from J, with 13 bases between. In DNA, the CDR3 is TGTGCCAGCTCACCCCAGGGGTTGAAAAATGAGCAGTTCTTC. Translation gives CASSPQGLKNEQFF. The full variable domain, with the rest looked up from reference TRBV18 and TRBJ2-1, is NAGVMQNPRHLVRRRGQEARLRCSPMKGHSHVYWYRQLPEEGLKFMVYLQKENIIDESGMPKERFSAEFPKEGPSILRIQQVVRGDSAAYFCASSPQGLKNEQFFGPGTRLTVL.

This clone was observed a handful of times. The chain carries TRBV7-2 and TRBJ1-2, with a weak D call TRBD1 (5 bases). This CDR3 has 12 amino acids. Trimming removed 4 bases at V and 8 bases at J, with 11 bases between. Germline V gives CDR1 SGHTA, CDR2 FQGNSA. The CDR3 sequence is CASSSRDRGYTF. CDR3 DNA sequence: TGTGCCAGCAGCTCCCGGGACCGGGGCTACACCTTC.

The rearrangement joins TRBV6-1 to TRBJ2-7; 7 bases line up with TRBD1. CDR1 is MNHNS, CDR2 SASEGT, per germline. V dropped 0 bases and J dropped 3; count of bases not matched to a gene: 2. This CDR3 spans 14 amino acids. CDR3 in amino acids: CASSEAGQIYEQYF. CDR3 nucleotides: TGTGCCAGCAGTGAAGCGGGACAGATCTACGAGCAGTACTTC.

The chain recombines TRBV10-1 with TRBJ1-1; D call uncertain. V lost 4 bases, J lost 7 bases, and 1 base lay in between. Germline loops: CDR1 WNHNN, CDR2 SYGVQD (reference sequence). This CDR3 spans 9 amino acids. The CDR3 DNA reads as TGCGCCAGCAGTGGTGAAGCTTTCTTT. This encodes CASSGEAFF.

This clone came up a few times. CDR3 DNA: TGTGCCAGCAGAGACAGGGGTACCCTCCACTTT. This translates into CASRDRGTLHF. V and J are TRBV2 and TRBJ1-6, with 8 bases identical to TRBD1. In germline, CDR1 is SNHLY, CDR2 FYNNEI. J lost 14 bases, V lost 6 bases, and 3 bases had no gene match. This CDR3 region has 11 residues.

The J gene is TRBJ1-2, the V gene TRBV2; 7 bases line up with TRBD1. V shed 0 bases, J shed 1 base, and the junction held 11 bases outside the gene matches. Germline V gene sequence: CDR1 SNHLY, CDR2 FYNNEI. CDR3 length: 18 residues. This CDR3 is CASSEAFNYRGSNYGYTF. The CDR3 DNA follows: TGTGCCAGCAGTGAAGCGTTTAACTACAGGGGAAGTAACTATGGCTACACCTTC.

The chain links TRBV11-2 to TRBJ2-5, with 12 nucleotides matching TRBD2. This CDR3 spans 15 amino acids. V was pared by 5 bases and J by 5 bases, with 6 bases of the junction left unmatched. Germline V lookup: CDR1 SGHAT, CDR2 FQNNGV. The CDR3 is CASSHLAGGQETQYF. CDR3 bases: TGTGCCAGCAGCCACCTAGCGGGGGGGCAGGAGACCCAGTACTTC.

V gene TRBV9 combines with J gene TRBJ1-6, with D uncertain. Germline V gives CDR1 SGDLS, CDR2 YYNGEE. This CDR3 has 12 residues. Deletions cut 3 bases from V and 13 bases from J, with 11 bases between. The CDR3 DNA reads TGTGCCAGCAGCGCCCCCGGGTCGCCCCTCCACTTT. Its protein is CASSAPGSPLHF.

This rearrangement joins TRBV19 to TRBJ1-6; D may be TRBD1 (5 bases). The V gene lost 7 bases and the J gene lost 9 bases, with 16 bases spanning the gap. There are 14 residues in the CDR3. Per germline, CDR1 LNHDA and CDR2 SQIVND (reference sequence). The chain's CDR3 is CASNSDSMVSPLHF. The CDR3, as DNA: TGTGCCAGTAACTCCGACAGTATGGTTTCACCCCTCCACTTT.